Detailed here is one T cell receptor (beta chain). Its specificity is not known. The entry originates in a study of cytomegalovirus exposure and HLA in healthy donors. Study-wide results and caveats: Productive status was seen about 87% or about 30% of the time for most TCR beta V segments in an earlier analysis.

The study ran its PCR with 60 Vbeta and 13 Jbeta primers. Sequencing was performed with immunoSEQ multiplex PCR; in TCRdb, only in-frame clones are kept and a portion is missing. This table has tens of thousands of clones, less than 80% appearing once. The CDR3 runs to 12 residues. Germline V gene data show CDR1 as MDHEN and CDR2 as SYDVKM. V was shortened by 9 bases and J by 1 base, with 9 bases between the two germline ends. The chain is built from TRBV28 and TRBJ1-1; perhaps TRBD1 as D (6 bases). The receptor was isolated from a woman in her fifties or sixties in good health and CMV-seropositive. The sample was PBMCs. CDR3 loop: CASRGRNTEAFF. In nucleotides, the CDR3 is TGTGCCAGTAGGGGGAGGAACACTGAAGCTTTCTTT.